The 27 T cell receptor beta chains presented below share a single source sample, sequenced in a study of shared clonotypes between healthy human individuals. TCRdb keeps only in-frame clones here, not all; method: immunoSEQ multiplex PCR. The data hold a few hundred thousand clones, with under 80% observed a single time. What was sequenced was memory CD4+ T cells sorted from blood. Subset given: CD45RA-negative fraction. The receptors stem from a man younger than 40 in good health.

This clone has at least ten counts. The rearrangement links TRBV7-9 to TRBJ2-5; TRBD1 might be the D (6 bases). Trimming removed 3 bases from V and 5 bases from J, with 28 bases in between. The CDR3 runs to 19 residues. CDR1 SEHNR and CDR2 FQNEAQ come from the germline V gene (reference sequence). CDR3 loop: CASSFLPQGANLIWETQYF. DNA for the CDR3: TGTGCCAGCAGCTTTTTGCCACAGGGCGCCAACCTAATTTGGGAGACCCAGTACTTC.

This chain connects TRBV28 to TRBJ1-4; 7 positions match TRBD1. This CDR3 has 15 amino acids. After removal of 6 bases from V and 8 bases from J, the junction contained 12 bases not matched to a gene. Looked up from germline, CDR1 is MDHEN and CDR2 is SYDVKM. CDR3: CASRNPGQSGEKLFF. CDR3 bases: TGTGCCAGCAGAAACCCGGGACAGTCCGGAGAAAAACTGTTTTTT.

The chain uses TRBV28 and TRBJ2-5; 13 nucleotides align to TRBD2. Germline V gives CDR1 MDHEN, CDR2 SYDVKM. This CDR3 region has 15 residues. With 10 bases clipped from V and 0 bases from J, the junction kept 5 bases outside the gene matches. DNA for the CDR3: TGTGCCACCTATGGACTAGCGGGGGACCAAGAGACCCAGTACTTC. Encoded protein: CATYGLAGDQETQYF. Combining the CDR3 with reference TRBV28 and TRBJ2-5 gives the whole variable domain DVKVTQSSRYLVKRTGEKVFLECVQDMDHENMFWYRQDPGLGLRLIYFSYDVKMKEKGDIPEGYSVSREKKERFSLILESASTNQTSMYLCATYGLAGDQETQYFGPGTRLLVL.

The V gene is TRBV5-1, the J gene TRBJ1-2; D perhaps matches TRBD1 (6 bases). The CDR3 is 15 residues long. The germline CDR1 and CDR2 sequences are SGHRS and YFSETQ. Trimming cost V 1 base and J 3 bases, with 13 bases left between them. Written as DNA, the CDR3 is TGCGCCAGCAGCTTGAAAGGGACACAGGACTATGGCTACACCTTC. It yields the protein CASSLKGTQDYGYTF.

This clone was seen just once. The identical CDR3 is also encoded by other nucleotide sequences in the sample. This sequence joins TRBV18 and TRBJ1-5; D perhaps matches TRBD1 (5 bases). Germline V gene data show CDR1 as KGHSH and CDR2 as LQKENI. This CDR3 has 13 amino acids. V shed 1 base and J shed 5 bases, with 6 bases lying between them. The CDR3 region has the DNA TGTGCCAGCTCACCACAAGGGGATCAGCCCCAGCATTTT. Translated: CASSPQGDQPQHF.

The DNA of the CDR3 is TGCGCCAGCAGTAAACAGGGTTCCTACAATGAGCAGTTCTTC. Translated, it gives CASSKQGSYNEQFF. The chain recombines TRBV10-1 with TRBJ2-1; D is perhaps TRBD1 (6 bases). V dropped 5 bases and J dropped 1 base, with 9 bases sitting between them. This CDR3 region has 14 residues. CDR1 WNHNN and CDR2 SYGVQD come from the germline V gene (reference sequence).

The gene calls are TRBV15 and TRBJ1-2, with a weak D call TRBD1 (5 bases). Germline assignment: CDR1 LNHNV and CDR2 YYDKDF (reference sequence). There are 13 residues in the CDR3. Trimming took off 3 bases at V and 1 base at J, with 6 bases between the two ends. The CDR3 spells CATSRGGNYGYTF. In DNA form, the CDR3 reads TGTGCCACCAGCAGGGGGGGTAACTATGGCTACACCTTC. Full variable domain (outside the CDR3, taken from reference TRBV15 and TRBJ1-2): DAMVIQNPRYQVTQFGKPVTLSCSQTLNHNVMYWYQQKSSQAPKLLFHYYDKDFNNEADTPDNFQSRRPNTSFCFLDIRSPGLGDTAMYLCATSRGGNYGYTFGSGTRLTVV.

The chain carries TRBV10-2 and TRBJ2-2; D uncertain. The end of the DNA aligns better with TRBJ1-3, so the J call may be wrong. Germline lookup yields CDR1 WSHSY and CDR2 SAAADI. This CDR3 is 16 amino acids long. In nucleotides, the CDR3 is TGCGCCAGCAGAGATGCGGGCTTCAGCTCTGGAAACACCATATATTTT. It codes for CASRDAGFSSGNTIYF.

This clone was counted only a few times. This rearrangement joins TRBV6-1 to TRBJ2-7; 7 bases map to TRBD2. The germline V gene has CDR1 MNHNS and CDR2 SASEGT. V lost 6 bases to trimming and J lost 1 base; unmatched junction nucleotides: 9. The CDR3 extends over 15 amino acids. The CDR3 DNA is TGTGCCAGCAGCCGATGGAGCGGGGTGTCCTACGAGCAGTACTTC. This encodes CASSRWSGVSYEQYF.

This clone was seen only a few times. This chain joins TRBV11-2 and TRBJ2-2; the match to TRBD1 covers 8 bases. The CDR3 contains 14 residues. V was pared by 0 bases and J by 8 bases, with 2 bases of the junction left unmatched. The V gene's germline CDR1 is SGHAT and CDR2 FQNNGV. CDR3 DNA: TGTGCCAGCAGCTTAGACGGGACAGGTGGGGAGCTGTTTTTT. Its protein product is CASSLDGTGGELFF. Using reference TRBV11-2 and TRBJ2-2 for the parts outside the CDR3, the full variable domain is EAGVAQSPRYKIIEKRQSVAFWCNPISGHATLYWYQQILGQGPKLLIQFQNNGVVDDSQLPKDRFSAERLKGVDSTLKIQPAKLEDSAVYLCASSLDGTGGELFFGEGSRLTVL.

This clone has ten or more counts. V is TRBV11-1 and J is TRBJ1-1, with D uncertain. CDR1 and CDR2 (germline): SGHAT, FQDESV (reference sequence). The CDR3 runs to 12 residues. V gave up 5 bases and J gave up 6 bases, with 10 bases separating them. The CDR3 DNA reads as TGTGCCAGCAGCATATGGCCCTCTGAAGCTTTCTTT. It translates to CASSIWPSEAFF. The whole variable domain, filled in from reference TRBV11-1 and TRBJ1-1, reads EAEVAQSPRYKITEKSQAVAFWCDPISGHATLYWYRQILGQGPELLVQFQDESVVDDSQLPKDRFSAERLKGVDSTLKIQPAELGDSAMYLCASSIWPSEAFFGQGTRLTVV.

The V call is TRBV19, the J call TRBJ1-5, with a possible D match to TRBD1 (6 bases). With 6 bases removed from V and 4 bases from J, the gap between germline ends came to 13 bases. The CDR3 runs 14 residues. Germline CDR1 and CDR2: LNHDA and SQIVND (reference sequence). This CDR3 reads CASRTWTANQPQHF. The CDR3 region has the DNA TGTGCCAGTAGGACTTGGACAGCTAATCAGCCCCAGCATTTT.

This chain uses TRBV7-2 with TRBJ2-1, with unresolved D. Per the germline V gene, CDR1 is SGHTA and CDR2 is FQGNSA. CDR3 size: 14 residues. Deletions cut 4 bases from V and 6 bases from J, with 13 bases between. CDR3 sequence (DNA): TGTGCCAGCAGCTCTCGCCGGACGGGCAATGAGCAGTTCTTC. Protein: CASSSRRTGNEQFF.

In its sample, this clone is medium-sized (0.01 to 0.1%). The chain has TRBV4-2 and TRBJ2-2, with a tentative D call TRBD2 (5 bases). Per germline, CDR1 LGHNA and CDR2 YNFKEQ. This CDR3 has 14 amino acids. The V gene lost 2 bases and the J gene lost 5 bases, with 9 bases spanning the gap. The CDR3 nucleotides read TGTGCCAGCAGCCAACAACTAGTGACCGGGGAGCTGTTTTTT. Residues: CASSQQLVTGELFF.

The CDR3 protein is CASSSVKGQESPYTF. The CDR3 DNA is TGTGCCAGCAGCTCCGTAAAAGGACAGGAATCCCCCTACACCTTC. V usage is TRBV5-8 and J usage is TRBJ1-2, with TRBD1 identical over 7 bases. Germline lookup yields CDR1 SGHTS and CDR2 YDEGEE. The CDR3 loop spans 15 amino acids. The J segment lost 10 bases and the V segment lost 3 bases, leaving 15 bases of the junction unmatched.

CDR3 bases: TGTGCCAGCAGCGCCTATCTGGGGACTCCTCAAGAGACCCAGTACTTC. It encodes CASSAYLGTPQETQYF. The chain links TRBV9 to TRBJ2-5; tentatively, D is TRBD2 (6 bases). The germline V gene has CDR1 SGDLS and CDR2 YYNGEE. Trimming left V 3 bases short and J 2 bases short, with 17 bases between. There are 16 residues in the CDR3.

The chain has TRBV2 and TRBJ2-5; D is undetermined. The germline CDR1 and CDR2 sequences are SNHLY and FYNNEI. Between the trimmed V and J ends, which lost 3 bases and 7 bases, there was a span of 3 bases. The CDR3 contains 10 residues. The CDR3 reads CASSDVTQYF. The DNA of the CDR3 is TGTGCCAGCAGTGACGTGACCCAGTACTTC.

This clone was seen once. The chain's CDR3 is CASSFFRGGETQYF. The CDR3 DNA reads as TGTGCCAGCAGCTTTTTCCGAGGGGGGGAGACCCAGTACTTC. The chain combines TRBV7-8 with TRBJ2-5; D is perhaps TRBD1 or TRBD2 (6 bases each). The CDR3 sequence is 14 residues long. Trimming removed 3 bases at V and 5 bases at J, with 13 bases between. Germline loops: CDR1 SGHVS, CDR2 FQNEAQ.

The chain uses TRBV11-2 and TRBJ1-4, with D hard to call. The CDR3 sequence is 15 residues long. V was cut by 3 bases and J by 4 bases, with 12 bases left in between. Germline lookup yields CDR1 SGHAT and CDR2 FQNNGV. The CDR3 DNA follows: TGTGCCAGCAGCTTCACGAACGGAATTAATGAAAAACTGTTTTTT. It yields the protein CASSFTNGINEKLFF.

The chain employs TRBV7-2 and TRBJ2-7, with D unclear. The CDR3 is 14 amino acids. Trimming shortened V by 0 bases and J by 5 bases, and 11 bases separated the two germline ends. CDR1 is SGHTA, CDR2 FQGNSA, per germline. CDR3 residues: CASSLAYGPHEQYF. The CDR3 nucleotides read TGTGCCAGCAGCTTAGCGTACGGCCCTCACGAGCAGTACTTC.

J is TRBJ2-1 and V is TRBV5-1; 8 bases line up with TRBD2. With V trimmed by 6 bases and J by 5 bases, 10 bases remained unmatched. The CDR3 extends over 15 amino acids. The V gene's germline CDR1 is SGHRS and CDR2 YFSETQ. For the CDR3, the DNA is TGCGCCAGCATGCCAATGGCGGGAGGTAACAATGAGCAGTTCTTC. It is translated as CASMPMAGGNNEQFF.

There are a few counts of this clone. The chain carries TRBV5-1 and TRBJ2-3; possible D gene TRBD1, 7 bases. V lost 4 bases and J 6 bases, leaving 18 bases between the germline ends. CDR3 length: 15 residues. CDR1 is SGHRS, CDR2 YFSETQ, per germline. In DNA, the CDR3 is TGCGCCAGCAGCAGCCAGGACCCAGGGGGGGATACGCAGTATTTT. Its protein is CASSSQDPGGDTQYF.

This sequence joins TRBV19 and TRBJ2-1, with 10 bases matching TRBD1. CDR1 LNHDA and CDR2 SQIVND come from the germline V gene (reference sequence). The trim removed 2 bases at V and 6 bases at J, leaving 4 bases unmatched. CDR3 length: 15 amino acids. CDR3 DNA sequence: TGTGCCAGTAGTATAACCGGGACAGGGGTCAATGAGCAGTTCTTC. It encodes CASSITGTGVNEQFF.

The V gene is TRBV10-3, the J gene TRBJ2-2; a weak D match, TRBD2 (7 bases). The CDR3 has 16 amino acids. V gave up 3 bases and J gave up 3 bases, with 14 bases separating them. Germline lookup yields CDR1 ENHRY and CDR2 SYGVKD. Here the CDR3 reads CAISDRGREYTGELFF. The CDR3 DNA follows: TGTGCCATCAGTGACCGGGGGCGGGAGTACACCGGGGAGCTGTTTTTT.

This clone was counted between two and nine times. This sequence joins TRBV9 and TRBJ1-5; D remains unclear. Trimming cost V 4 bases and J 5 bases, with 16 bases left between them. The CDR3 is 15 amino acids. Germline CDR1 and CDR2: SGDLS and YYNGEE. CDR3 coding DNA: TGTGCCAGCAGCCCCCGAGCGGACGAAGATCAGCCCCAGCATTTT. It translates to CASSPRADEDQPQHF.

The J gene is TRBJ2-5, the V gene TRBV5-6; D is possibly TRBD2 (5 bases). Germline loops: CDR1 SGHDT, CDR2 YYEEEE. Trimming removed 2 bases from V and 2 bases from J, with 13 bases in between. The CDR3 covers 15 residues. The CDR3 sequence is CASSLRAGVQETQYF. The CDR3 DNA reads TGTGCCAGCAGCTTACGTGCGGGTGTTCAAGAGACCCAGTACTTC.

Only one count was recorded for this clone. The J gene is TRBJ2-5, the V gene TRBV7-2; the match to TRBD2 covers 14 bases. The CDR3 loop spans 18 amino acids. CDR1 SGHTA and CDR2 FQGNSA come from the germline V gene. After removal of 5 bases from V and 5 bases from J, the junction contained 13 bases not matched to a gene. CDR3 protein: CASSPRPGTSGSSETQYF. The CDR3 bases are TGTGCCAGCAGCCCCCGTCCCGGGACTAGCGGGAGCAGCGAGACCCAGTACTTC.